This TCR beta chain is drawn from a study of T cell responses to AZD1222 COVID-19 vaccine. Study outcomes and limitations: Epitopes outside B.1.351 and B.1.1.7 mutated regions reportedly drew nearly half of spike TCRs.

In regard to this clone: Its antigen remains unidentified.

This table comes from immunoSEQ multiplex PCR, and its TCRdb copy is limited to in-frame clones, with some not included. The sample includes about 100,000 clones, roughly 86% of them seen just once. This CDR3 spans 13 amino acids. The germline V gene has CDR1 LNHDA and CDR2 SQIVND (reference sequence). The V gene lost 11 bases and the J gene lost 1 base, with 15 bases spanning the gap. The sequence came from an adult in good health. The V gene is TRBV19, the J gene TRBJ2-7; TRBD2 might be the D (5 bases). This sample comprised peripheral blood, obtained on day 0 of AZD1222 vaccination. CDR3 amino acids: CASRRSGSYEQYF. The CDR3 DNA reads as TGTGCCTCGCGGAGGAGCGGATCCTACGAGCAGTACTTC.